The following is a T cell receptor (beta chain) sequence with its context. The data derive from a study of shared clonotypes between healthy human individuals. Study-level information: For every donor, three CD4 naive, three CD4 memory, two CD8 naive and one CD8 memory plates were used.

Assay used: immunoSEQ multiplex PCR; TCRdb lists only in-frame clones, some missing. The sample has hundreds of thousands of clones, 90% to 97% seen once. This CDR3 is 14 amino acids long. Germline CDR1 SEHNR, CDR2 FQNEAQ (reference sequence). Trimming shortened V by 1 base and J by 6 bases, and 10 bases separated the two germline ends. Terminally differentiated effector memory CD45RA+ cells were excluded from the naive CD8 cells, which were CD45RO-negative and positively selected for CCR7. Sequenced sample: naive CD8+ T cells sorted from blood. The chain links TRBV7-9 to TRBJ2-1; D perhaps matches TRBD2 (5 bases). This TCR was recovered from a woman aged 25 to 45 in good health. CDR3 protein: CASSLVSSVNEQFF. The CDR3 bases are TGTGCCAGCAGCTTAGTGAGTAGCGTCAATGAGCAGTTCTTC.